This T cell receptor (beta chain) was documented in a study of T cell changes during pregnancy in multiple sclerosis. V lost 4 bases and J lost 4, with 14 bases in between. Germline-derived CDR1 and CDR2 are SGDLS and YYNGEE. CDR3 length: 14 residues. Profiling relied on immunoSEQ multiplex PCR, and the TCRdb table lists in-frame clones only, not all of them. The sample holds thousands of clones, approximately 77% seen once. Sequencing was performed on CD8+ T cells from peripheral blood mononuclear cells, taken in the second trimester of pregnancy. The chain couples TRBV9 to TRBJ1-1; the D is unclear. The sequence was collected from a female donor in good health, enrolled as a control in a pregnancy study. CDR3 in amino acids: CASSPGGSGTEAFF. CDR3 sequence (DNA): TGTGCCAGCAGCCCAGGAGGATCGGGCACTGAAGCTTTCTTT.